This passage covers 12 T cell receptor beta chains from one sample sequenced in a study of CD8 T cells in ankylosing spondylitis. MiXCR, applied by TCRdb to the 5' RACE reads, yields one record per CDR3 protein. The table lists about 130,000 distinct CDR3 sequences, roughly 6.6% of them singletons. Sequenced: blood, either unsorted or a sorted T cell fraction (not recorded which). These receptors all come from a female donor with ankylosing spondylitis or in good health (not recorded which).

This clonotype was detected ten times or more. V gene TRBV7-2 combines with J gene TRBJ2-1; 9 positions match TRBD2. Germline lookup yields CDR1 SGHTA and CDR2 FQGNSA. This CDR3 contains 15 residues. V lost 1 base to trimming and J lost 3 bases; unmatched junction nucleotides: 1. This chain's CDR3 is CASSLVAGDYNEQFF. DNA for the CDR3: TGTGCCAGCAGCTTAGTAGCGGGGGACTACAATGAGCAGTTCTTC.

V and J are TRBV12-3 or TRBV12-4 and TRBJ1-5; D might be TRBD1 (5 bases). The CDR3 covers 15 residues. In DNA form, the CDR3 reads TGTAGCAGCAGTTTTGGAGCCCAGGGACGGCAGCCCCAGCATTTT. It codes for CSSSFGAQGRQPQHF.

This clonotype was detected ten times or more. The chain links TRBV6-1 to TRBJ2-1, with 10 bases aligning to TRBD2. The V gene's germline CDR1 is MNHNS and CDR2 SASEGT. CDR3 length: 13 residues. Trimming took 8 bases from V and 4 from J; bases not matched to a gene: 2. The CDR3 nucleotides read TGTGCCAGCGGTAGCGGGGGGTACAATGAGCAGTTCTTC. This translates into CASGSGGYNEQFF.

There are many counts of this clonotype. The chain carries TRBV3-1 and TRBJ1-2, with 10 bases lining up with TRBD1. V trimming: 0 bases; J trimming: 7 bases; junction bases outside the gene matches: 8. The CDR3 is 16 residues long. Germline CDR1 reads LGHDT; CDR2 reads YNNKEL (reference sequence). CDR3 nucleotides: TGTGCCAGCAGCCAAGATGGGGGGACAGGGGTTTTTGGCTACACCTTC. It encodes CASSQDGGTGVFGYTF.

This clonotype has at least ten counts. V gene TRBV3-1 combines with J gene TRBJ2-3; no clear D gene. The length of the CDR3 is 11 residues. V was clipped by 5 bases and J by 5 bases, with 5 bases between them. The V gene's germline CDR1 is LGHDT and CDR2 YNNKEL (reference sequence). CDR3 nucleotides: TGTGCCAGCAGCTCTCAAGATACGCAGTATTTT. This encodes CASSSQDTQYF.

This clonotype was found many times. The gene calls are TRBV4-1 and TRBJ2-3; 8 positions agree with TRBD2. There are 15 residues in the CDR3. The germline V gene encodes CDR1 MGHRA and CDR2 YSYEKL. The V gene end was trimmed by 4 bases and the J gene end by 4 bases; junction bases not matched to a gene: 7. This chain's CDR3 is CASSRSGLAADTQYF. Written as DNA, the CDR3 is TGCGCCAGCAGCCGATCCGGACTAGCCGCAGATACGCAGTATTTT.

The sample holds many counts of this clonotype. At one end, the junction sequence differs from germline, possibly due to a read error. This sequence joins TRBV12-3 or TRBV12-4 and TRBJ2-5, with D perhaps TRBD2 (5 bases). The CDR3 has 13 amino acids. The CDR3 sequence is CASTPGNIETQYF. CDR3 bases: TGTGCAAGCACGCCGGGGAACATCGAGACCCAGTACTTC.

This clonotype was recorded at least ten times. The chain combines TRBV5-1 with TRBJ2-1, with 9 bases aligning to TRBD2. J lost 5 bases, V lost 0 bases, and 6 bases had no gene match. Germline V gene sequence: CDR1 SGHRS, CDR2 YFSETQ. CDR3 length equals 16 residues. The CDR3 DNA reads TGCGCCAGCAGCTTGGTCGGCGGGGGGGCCAACAATGAGCAGTTCTTC. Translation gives CASSLVGGGANNEQFF.

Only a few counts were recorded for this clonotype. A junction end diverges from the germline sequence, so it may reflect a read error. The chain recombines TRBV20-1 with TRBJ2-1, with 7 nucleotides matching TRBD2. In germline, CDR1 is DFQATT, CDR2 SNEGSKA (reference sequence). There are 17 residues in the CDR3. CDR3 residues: CCARNTNSGWSYNEQFF. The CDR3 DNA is TGCTGTGCTAGAAATACCAATAGCGGGTGGTCCTACAATGAGCAGTTCTTC.

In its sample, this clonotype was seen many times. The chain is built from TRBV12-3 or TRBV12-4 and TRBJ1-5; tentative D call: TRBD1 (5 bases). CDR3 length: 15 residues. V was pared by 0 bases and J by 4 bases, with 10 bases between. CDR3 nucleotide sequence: TGTGCCAGCAGTTTAGCGACAGAGCAAAATCAGCCCCAGCATTTT. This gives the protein CASSLATEQNQPQHF.

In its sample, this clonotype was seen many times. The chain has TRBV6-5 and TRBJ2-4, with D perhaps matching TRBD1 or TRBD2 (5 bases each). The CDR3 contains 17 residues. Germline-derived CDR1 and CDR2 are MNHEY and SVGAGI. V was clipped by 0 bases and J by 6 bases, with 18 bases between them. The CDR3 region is CASSYSEGEPSGNIQYF. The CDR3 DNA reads TGTGCCAGCAGTTACTCGGAAGGGGAGCCCAGCGGAAACATTCAGTACTTC.

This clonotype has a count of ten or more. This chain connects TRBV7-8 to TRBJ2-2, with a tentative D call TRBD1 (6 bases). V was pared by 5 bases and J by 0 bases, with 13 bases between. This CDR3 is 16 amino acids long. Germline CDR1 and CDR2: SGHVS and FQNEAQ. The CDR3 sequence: CASSPRTDANTGELFF. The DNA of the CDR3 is TGTGCCAGCAGCCCTCGGACAGACGCGAACACCGGGGAGCTGTTTTTT.